Listed here is a single T cell receptor beta chain. Its antigen is unknown. The data were obtained in a study of tumor-infiltrating lymphocytes in primary liver carcinoma. Study conclusions and caveats: Compared with blood, tumor repertoires held significantly more in their top 250 clones.

Researchers generated TCR beta cDNA from approximately 520 ng of total RNA, relying on a constant-region primer. Three nested multiplex PCR rounds of slightly modified ARM-PCR generated TCR beta libraries. Investigators reported that the first two PCR rounds, at 10 to 11 cycles each, used TRBV1-TRBV30 forward primers with a C-beta reverse primer. MiXCR, run by TCRdb on the multiplex PCR reads, gives a single entry per CDR3 protein. This table has about 200,000 distinct CDR3 sequences, about 61% appearing once. V shed 4 bases, J shed 4 bases, and the junction held 5 bases outside the gene matches. Germline values: CDR1 MGHRA, CDR2 YSYEKL. The CDR3 consists of 14 residues. The study extracted blood RNA from unsorted whole blood and also extracted germline DNA.

The TCR comes from a woman aged 60 to 75 with primary liver carcinoma and hepatitis B virus infection. The chain combines TRBV4-1 with TRBJ1-1; TRBD1 aligns across 8 bases. The sequencing sample was made of peripheral blood. The chain's CDR3 is CASSPRQGSTEAFF. As DNA, the CDR3 is TGCGCCAGCAGCCCGCGACAGGGGAGCACTGAAGCTTTCTTT.